Following are 4 T cell receptor beta chains from one sample sequenced in a study of blood T cells in healthy people across ages. Through a sample-barcoded 5' primer and a J-beta primer mix, a second PCR was run for about 7 to 12 cycles. MiXCR was run by TCRdb on the 5' RACE reads, yielding one entry per CDR3 protein. The sample includes some 1.5 million distinct CDR3 sequences, approximately 28% seen only once; the top ten take 7.7%. The sequencing sample was made of blood. The receptors were sampled from a woman aged 25 to 45 in good health.

V usage is TRBV6-5 and J usage is TRBJ1-3, with 8 bases identical to TRBD1. V was clipped by 6 bases and J by 3 bases; unmatched bases: 7. The CDR3 sequence is 15 residues long. Germline V gives CDR1 MNHEY, CDR2 SVGAGI. CDR3 protein: CASSRQGKSGNTIYF. The DNA for the CDR3 is TGTGCCAGCAGCCGACAGGGGAAAAGTGGAAACACCATATATTTT.

This clonotype was seen a few times. The V and J genes are TRBV4-3 and TRBJ1-1; D is possibly TRBD1 (6 bases). Germline V gene data show CDR1 as LGHNA and CDR2 as YSLEER. The CDR3 is 15 residues long. V lost 4 bases, J lost 3 bases, and 15 bases lay in between. The CDR3 coding sequence is TGCGCCAGCAGCCCATACATGGGGGCGGACACTGAAGCTTTCTTT. It encodes CASSPYMGADTEAFF.

This clonotype was picked up a small number of times. The junction departs from the called germline gene at one end, perhaps through a read error. V gene TRBV12-3 or TRBV12-4 combines with J gene TRBJ2-1; 8 nucleotides agree with TRBD2. The CDR3 is 14 residues long. CDR3 sequence (DNA): TGTGCCGGCAGTTCGGGGACTAGTAGGAATGAGCAGTTCTTC. Translated: CAGSSGTSRNEQFF.

This chain links TRBV9 with TRBJ2-1, with D possibly matching TRBD1 (6 bases). Trimming left V 2 bases short and J 0 bases short, with 9 bases between. Germline values: CDR1 SGDLS, CDR2 YYNGEE. CDR3 size: 15 residues. CDR3 sequence: CASSVTGNSYNEQFF. The CDR3 DNA reads as TGTGCCAGCAGCGTTACAGGGAACTCCTACAATGAGCAGTTCTTC.